A single sample gave rise to the 18 T cell receptor beta chains below, sequenced in a study of memory CD8 T cells in hepatitis C reinfection. Generated by immunoSEQ multiplex PCR, the TCRdb table keeps only in-frame clones and is missing some. The repertoire has tens of thousands of clones, about nine tenths of them found once; the top ten carry approximately 1%. The time point is: pre-reinfection, 55 to 20 weeks before reinfection detection. TCR sequencing was done directly ex vivo on sorted cells, without expansion in vitro. Material for sequencing was naive CD8+ T cells sorted from blood. Source of these receptors: a man younger than 35 with hepatitis C virus infection.

The chain uses TRBV9 and TRBJ2-3; 8 bases are shared with TRBD2. There are 19 residues in the CDR3. Germline trimming cut 0 bases from V and 2 bases from J; bases unmatched to any gene: 14. Germline V gene sequence: CDR1 SGDLS, CDR2 YYNGEE. In DNA form, the CDR3 reads TGTGCCAGCAGCGTAGGGCCCTTCTTGAGCGGGAGCCCCACAGATACGCAGTATTTT. It translates to CASSVGPFLSGSPTDTQYF.

The rearrangement uses TRBV28 and TRBJ2-7, with 7 bases aligning to TRBD2. V dropped 7 bases and J dropped 1; count of bases not matched to a gene: 10. The CDR3 spans 15 residues. The germline V gene encodes CDR1 MDHEN and CDR2 SYDVKM. As DNA, the CDR3 is TGTGCCAGCACCCCTCGACTAGCTGCATCCTACGAGCAGTACTTC. This codes for CASTPRLAASYEQYF.

The V gene is TRBV9, the J gene TRBJ1-3, with a tentative D call TRBD1 (6 bases). V shed 4 bases and J shed 4 bases, with 15 bases lying between them. CDR1 and CDR2 (germline): SGDLS, YYNGEE. This CDR3 is 15 amino acids long. Written as DNA, the CDR3 is TGTGCCAGCAGCACAACAGGGAGTTCGGGAAACACCATATATTTT. Translation gives CASSTTGSSGNTIYF.

The rearrangement links TRBV7-6 to TRBJ2-6, with a tentative D call TRBD2 (7 bases). The germline gives CDR1 SGHVS, CDR2 FNYEAQ. The V and J ends lost 4 bases and 0 bases respectively, with 13 bases between them. The CDR3 is 17 amino acids. CDR3 region: CASSSAGAYSGANVLTF. CDR3 in DNA: TGTGCCAGCAGCTCTGCGGGGGCGTACTCTGGGGCCAACGTCCTGACTTTC.

This clone was seen once. This chain connects TRBV5-1 to TRBJ2-1, with a weak D call TRBD1 (6 bases). V was cut by 3 bases and J by 6 bases, with 10 bases left in between. The germline CDR1 and CDR2 sequences are SGHRS and YFSETQ. This CDR3 comprises 13 residues. CDR3 nucleotide sequence: TGCGCCAGCAGCTGGAACAGGGTCAATGAGCAGTTCTTC. This translates into CASSWNRVNEQFF.

This rearrangement joins TRBV5-4 to TRBJ1-2, with a possible D match to TRBD1 (6 bases). The V end lost 5 bases, the J end lost 0 bases, and 11 bases lay between the germline ends. In germline, CDR1 is SGHNT, CDR2 YYREEE (reference sequence). CDR3 length: 14 residues. This CDR3 is CASRTQGSNYGYTF. In DNA form, the CDR3 reads TGTGCCAGCAGGACACAGGGCTCTAACTATGGCTACACCTTC.

The rearrangement joins TRBV7-9 to TRBJ2-3, with D tentatively TRBD1 (7 bases). The germline CDR1 and CDR2 sequences are SEHNR and FQNEAQ (reference sequence). The V gene lost 2 bases and the J gene lost 2 bases, with 11 bases spanning the gap. CDR3 length: 15 residues. The CDR3 spells CASSLRRGLTDTQYF. Written as DNA, the CDR3 is TGTGCCAGCAGCTTAAGGAGGGGGCTCACAGATACGCAGTATTTT.

The V and J genes are TRBV19 and TRBJ2-7; TRBD2 aligns across 12 bases. J was trimmed by 8 bases and V by 3 bases; bases with no gene match: 8. The CDR3 has 15 amino acids. Germline V gene sequence: CDR1 LNHDA, CDR2 SQIVND (reference sequence). The CDR3, as DNA: TGTGCCAGTAGTATGCGACTAGCGGGAGTGTCACAGCAGTACTTC. Amino acids: CASSMRLAGVSQQYF.

A few counts support this clone. The V gene is TRBV2, the J gene TRBJ1-5; D uncertain. Trimming took off 10 bases at V and 0 bases at J, with 10 bases between the two ends. The CDR3 has 13 residues. Germline lookup yields CDR1 SNHLY and CDR2 FYNNEI. The CDR3 spells CATREYSNQPQHF. The CDR3 nucleotides read TGTGCCACTCGGGAATATAGCAATCAGCCCCAGCATTTT.

This chain uses TRBV19 with TRBJ1-2, with D possibly being TRBD1 (6 bases). This CDR3 is 15 amino acids long. Trimming removed 5 bases from V and 8 bases from J, with 21 bases in between. Germline V gene lookup returns CDR1 LNHDA and CDR2 SQIVND (reference sequence). The CDR3 region has the DNA TGTGCCAGTAGTTTAAAGGACAGACCTATAAGCGGCTACACCTTC. Its protein is CASSLKDRPISGYTF.

The V and J genes are TRBV7-8 and TRBJ2-1; D might be TRBD2 (6 bases). V lost 2 bases and J lost 5, with 13 bases in between. CDR1 SGHVS and CDR2 FQNEAQ come from the germline V gene. CDR3 size: 15 residues. In nucleotides, the CDR3 is TGTGCCAGCAGCTTAACGATCCTAGCGAACAATGAGCAGTTCTTC. Its protein product is CASSLTILANNEQFF.

The chain couples TRBV9 to TRBJ2-7; D uncertain. The CDR3 extends over 11 amino acids. Germline lookup yields CDR1 SGDLS and CDR2 YYNGEE. With 7 bases removed from V and 6 bases from J, the gap between germline ends came to 11 bases. CDR3 loop: CASESVGEQYV. The CDR3 DNA is TGTGCCAGCGAAAGCGTCGGCGAGCAGTACGTC.

The V gene is TRBV7-9, the J gene TRBJ2-7; 10 bases map to TRBD2. Unmatched junction bases numbered 3, after V lost 8 bases and J lost 2 bases. Germline CDR1 is SEHNR and CDR2 is FQNEAQ (reference sequence). The CDR3 is 13 amino acids. The CDR3 reads CASSLAGAYEQYF. Written as DNA, the CDR3 is TGTGCCAGCTCCCTAGCGGGGGCCTACGAGCAGTACTTC.

The rearrangement joins TRBV27 to TRBJ2-5; 11 nucleotides align to TRBD1. The DNA end favors TRBJ2-7, so the J call may be wrong. The CDR3 is 14 amino acids. CDR1 is MNHEY, CDR2 SMNVEV, per germline (reference sequence). The CDR3 protein is CASSPGQGAYEQYF. CDR3 DNA sequence: TGTGCCAGCAGTCCGGGACAGGGGGCCTACGAGCAGTACTTC.

This chain uses TRBV6-5 with TRBJ1-1; perhaps TRBD1 as D (6 bases). Per the germline V gene, CDR1 is MNHEY and CDR2 is SVGAGI. The V gene lost 5 bases and the J gene lost 0 bases, with 13 bases spanning the gap. The length of the CDR3 is 15 residues. Written as DNA, the CDR3 is TGTGCCAGCAGTCCAAATACAGGGTTGAACACTGAAGCTTTCTTT. It encodes CASSPNTGLNTEAFF.

The V call is TRBV11-2, the J call TRBJ1-1, with TRBD1 as a possible D gene (5 bases). Germline CDR1 and CDR2: SGHAT and FQNNGV. The CDR3 loop spans 18 amino acids. Trimming removed 5 bases from V and 0 bases from J, with 22 bases in between. CDR3 sequence (DNA): TGTGCCAGCAGCAGGGCCGCGAGTGGGGCGGGGATGAACACTGAAGCTTTCTTT. This gives the protein CASSRAASGAGMNTEAFF.

The V gene is TRBV28, the J gene TRBJ2-7; 11 positions match TRBD1. The CDR3 covers 16 residues. Germline V gene lookup returns CDR1 MDHEN and CDR2 SYDVKM. V shed 7 bases and J 2 bases; nucleotides not matched to a gene: 10. This CDR3 is CASIPRRGQGAYEQYF. The CDR3 coding sequence is TGTGCCAGCATTCCCCGTCGGGGACAGGGGGCCTACGAGCAGTACTTC.

Notes on this clone: Other DNA sequences in the sample encode the same CDR3. The chain couples TRBV27 to TRBJ2-7; D might be TRBD2 (5 bases). Germline V gene sequence: CDR1 MNHEY, CDR2 SMNVEV (reference sequence). V dropped 6 bases and J dropped 0 bases, with 15 bases sitting between them. This CDR3 has 15 residues. The chain's CDR3 is CASSPLASHSYEQYF. DNA for the CDR3: TGTGCCAGCAGCCCCCTAGCAAGCCACTCCTACGAGCAGTACTTC.